This T cell receptor beta chain is drawn from a study of spatial heterogeneity in lung cancer. By share of the sample, this clonotype is medium-sized (0.01 to 0.1%). Its antigen remains unknown. Points from the study as a whole: Within tumors, counts of expanded alpha and beta TCRs tracked tumor mutation counts.

As for time point: sample taken at primary tumor resection. Untreated early-stage non-small cell lung cancer patients, roughly 75 in total, were the donors. Every TCR cDNA molecule carried a tag that served as a unique molecular identifier. MiXCR, applied by TCRdb to the 5' RACE reads, yields one record per CDR3 protein. The sample carries about 7,900 distinct CDR3 sequences, 5.5% to 8% recorded once. The CDR3 contains 15 residues. CDR1 SGHRS and CDR2 YFSETQ come from the germline V gene. V lost 0 bases and J 1 base, leaving 7 bases between the germline ends. The V and J genes are TRBV5-1 and TRBJ2-2; D unresolved. The material sequenced was lung tumor tissue, taken at surgery. The source of this sequence is a female donor with early-stage non-small cell lung cancer. The CDR3 reads CASSLAQVNTGELFF. The CDR3 bases are TGCGCCAGCAGCTTGGCTCAGGTGAACACCGGGGAGCTGTTTTTT.